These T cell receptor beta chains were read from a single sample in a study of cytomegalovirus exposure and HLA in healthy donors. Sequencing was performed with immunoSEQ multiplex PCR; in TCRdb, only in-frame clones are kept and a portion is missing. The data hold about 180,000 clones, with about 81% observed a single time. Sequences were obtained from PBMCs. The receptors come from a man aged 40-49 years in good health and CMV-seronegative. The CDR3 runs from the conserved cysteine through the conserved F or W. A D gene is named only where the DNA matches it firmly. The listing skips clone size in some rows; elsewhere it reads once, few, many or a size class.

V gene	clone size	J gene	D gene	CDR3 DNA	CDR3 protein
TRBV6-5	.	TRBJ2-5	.	TGTGCCAGCAGTTACTCGAATAATGGGCCCCCAGAGACCCAGTACTTC	CASSYSNNGPPETQYF
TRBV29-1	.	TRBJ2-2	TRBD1	TGCAGCGTGAGGGACAGAGGTCGGACCGGGGAGCTGTTTTTT	CSVRDRGRTGELFF
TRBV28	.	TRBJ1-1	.	TGTGCCAGCAGTTTATCCCCGGGTAGGGGCACTGAAGCTTTCTTT	CASSLSPGRGTEAFF
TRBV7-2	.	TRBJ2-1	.	TGTGCCAGCAGCTTAGCCAGGCTAAATGAGCAGTTCTTC	CASSLARLNEQFF
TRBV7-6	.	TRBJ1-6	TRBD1	TGTGCCAGCAGCTTAGCCCCGGACAGGTCCCTCCACTTT	CASSLAPDRSLHF
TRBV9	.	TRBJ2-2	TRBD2	TGTGCCAGCAGCGTGATAAGCGGGAGGGACACCGGGGAGCTGTTTTTT	CASSVISGRDTGELFF
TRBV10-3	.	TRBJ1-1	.	TGTGCCATCAGTCGGGACATGAACACTGAAGCTTTCTTT	CAISRDMNTEAFF
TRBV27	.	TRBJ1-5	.	TGTGCCAGCAGCCCCTGGGGGGGCAATCAGCCCCAGCATTTT	CASSPWGGNQPQHF
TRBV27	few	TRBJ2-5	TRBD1	TGTGCCAGCAGTTTAATGGCTGCCGGGACAGGGGCGTCTGTCAAGACCCAGTACTTC	CASSLMAAGTGASVKTQYF
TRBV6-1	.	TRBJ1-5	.	TGTGCCAGCAGTGGACAGTATAGCGGTCAGCCCCAGCATTTT	CASSGQYSGQPQHF
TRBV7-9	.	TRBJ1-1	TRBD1	TGTGCCAGCAGCCTAGGGACAGGGAAACCCTCCTCTTTGTTT	CASSLGTGKPSSLF
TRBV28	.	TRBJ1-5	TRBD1	TGTGCCAGCAGCACGACAGGGGGCAATCAGCCCCAGCATTTT	CASSTTGGNQPQHF
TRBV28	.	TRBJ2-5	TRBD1	TGTGCCAGCAGTTTACGGCAGGGGGCTAGGGAGACCCAGTACTTC	CASSLRQGARETQYF
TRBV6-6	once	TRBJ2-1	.	TGTGCCACCTTGAGCGTCTCCTACAATGAGCAGTTCTTC	CATLSVSYNEQFF
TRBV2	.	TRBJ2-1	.	TGTGCCAGCAGTGAGAACTACCCCTACAATGAGCAGTTCTTC	CASSENYPYNEQFF
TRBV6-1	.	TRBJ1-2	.	.	CASRGGDFRGYTF
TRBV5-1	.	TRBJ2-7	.	TGCGCCAGCAGCTTGGTAGGAGGGCGCGAGCAGTACTTC	CASSLVGGREQYF
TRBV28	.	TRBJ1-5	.	TGTGCCAGCAGTTTGCGGGTCAGCAATCAGCCCCAGCATTTT	CASSLRVSNQPQHF
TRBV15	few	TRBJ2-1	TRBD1	TGTGCCACCAGCAGAGGTACAGGGGGCTCCTACAATGAGCAGTTCTTC	CATSRGTGGSYNEQFF
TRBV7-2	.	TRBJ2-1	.	TGTGCCAGCAGAGGTAAGGGGCAAGAATCCTACAATGAGCAGTTCTTC	CASRGKGQESYNEQFF
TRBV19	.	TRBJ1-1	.	TGTGCCAGTAGTATTTGGGGGCTTCGGAACACTGAAGCTTTCTTT	CASSIWGLRNTEAFF
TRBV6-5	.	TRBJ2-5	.	TGTGCCAGCTGGCCTGGCGGTCTCCAAGAGACCCAGTACTTC	CASWPGGLQETQYF
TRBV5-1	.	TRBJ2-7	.	TGCGCCAGCAGCCCCCGGTCAGGGGCCAACGAGCAGTACTTC	CASSPRSGANEQYF
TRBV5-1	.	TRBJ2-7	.	TGCGCCAGCAGCCCGTCGGTGGGAGCCCCCGAGCAGTACTTC	CASSPSVGAPEQYF
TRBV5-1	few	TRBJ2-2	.	TGCGCCAGCAGCTTGGTGGGGGGAAACACCGGGGAGCTGTTTTTT	CASSLVGGNTGELFF
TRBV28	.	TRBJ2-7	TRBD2	TGTGCCAGCAGGTCTGCCGGGACTAGCGGGAGGGAGCAGTACTTC	CASRSAGTSGREQYF
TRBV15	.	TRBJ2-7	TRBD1	TGTGCCACCAGCAGAGAAGGGACAGCCGAGCAGTACTTC	CATSREGTAEQYF
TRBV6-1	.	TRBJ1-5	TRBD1	TGTGCCAGCGGGCAGGGGGTAGACCAGCCCCAGCATTTT	CASGQGVDQPQHF
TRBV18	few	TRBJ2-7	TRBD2	TGTGCCAGCTCTCTAAGCGGGGCCCCCTACGAGCAGTACTTC	CASSLSGAPYEQYF
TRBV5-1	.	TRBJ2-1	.	TGCGCCAGCAGCTTCTCTCGTCGGGGTTACAATGAGCAGTTCTTC	CASSFSRRGYNEQFF
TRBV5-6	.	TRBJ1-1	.	TGTGCCAGCAGCTTGGCGGCCCGGGACAATTACGGGGCTTTCTTT	CASSLAARDNYGAFF
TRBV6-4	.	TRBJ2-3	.	TGTGCCAGCAGTGCTGGAAGGGGTGGCACAGATACGCAGTATTTT	CASSAGRGGTDTQYF
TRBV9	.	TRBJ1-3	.	TGTGCCAGCAGCGTATCCGCAAGCGCTGGAAACACCATATATTTT	CASSVSASAGNTIYF
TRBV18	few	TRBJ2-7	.	TGTGCCAGCTCTCGCGGACGGGCCAGGGACTACGAGCAGTACTTC	CASSRGRARDYEQYF
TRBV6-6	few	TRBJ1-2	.	TGTGCCAGCACCTCACAGTATGGCTACACCTTC	CASTSQYGYTF
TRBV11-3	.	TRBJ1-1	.	TGTGCCAGCAGCTTCAGGGGTATGAACACTGAAGCTTTCTTT	CASSFRGMNTEAFF
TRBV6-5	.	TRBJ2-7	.	TGTGCCAGCAGTTCCGCCGGAGCGGGTAGCTACGAGCAGTACTTC	CASSSAGAGSYEQYF
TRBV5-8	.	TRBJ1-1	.	TGTGCCAGCAGCTTGGCGGTGGGGCAGGGAGAAGCTTTCTTT	CASSLAVGQGEAFF
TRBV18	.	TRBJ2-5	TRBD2	TGTGCCAGCTCACCCGGACTAGCGGAGAAGACCCAGTACTTC	CASSPGLAEKTQYF
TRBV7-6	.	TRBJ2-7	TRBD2	TGTGCCAGCAGCTTATCAGCGGGAGTGGAGGAGCAGTACTTC	CASSLSAGVEEQYF
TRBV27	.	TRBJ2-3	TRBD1	TGTGCCAGCAGTTTAGAGACAGGGTACACAGATACGCAGTATTTT	CASSLETGYTDTQYF
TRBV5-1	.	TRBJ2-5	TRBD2	TGCGCCAGCAGCCTCGGGACTAGCGGGAGGTTGGAGACCCAGTACTTC	CASSLGTSGRLETQYF
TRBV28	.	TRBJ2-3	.	TGTGCCAGCACCCCCGGACTCAGCACAGATACGCAGTATTTT	CASTPGLSTDTQYF
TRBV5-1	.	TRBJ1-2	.	TGCGCCAGCAGCTTGGGGGGAGACTATGGCTACACCTTC	CASSLGGDYGYTF
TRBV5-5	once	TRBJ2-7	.	TGTGCCAGCAGCTTGGACGGAGTCTACGAGCAGTACTTC	CASSLDGVYEQYF
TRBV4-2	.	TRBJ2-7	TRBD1	TGTGCCAGCAGCCAAGTAGTGGGGCAGGGGGAATACGAGCAGTACTTC	CASSQVVGQGEYEQYF
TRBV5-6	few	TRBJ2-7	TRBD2	TGTGCCAGCAGCCCTATAGCGGGAGATTTTGTCGAGCAGTACTTC	CASSPIAGDFVEQYF
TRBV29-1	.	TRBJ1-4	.	TGCAGCGGGGTGGGGGGTTATTCCGGTACTAATGAAAAACTGTTTTTT	CSGVGGYSGTNEKLFF
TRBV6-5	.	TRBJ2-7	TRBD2	TGTGCCAGCAGTTACAGGACTAGCGGCGCCTACGAGCAGTACTTC	CASSYRTSGAYEQYF
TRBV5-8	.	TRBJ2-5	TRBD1	TGTGCCAGCAGCTTGATAGGACAGGGGCGAGAGACCCAGTACTTC	CASSLIGQGRETQYF
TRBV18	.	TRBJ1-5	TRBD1	TGTGCCAGCTCACCAGGGCAGGGGGTACAGCCCCAGCATTTT	CASSPGQGVQPQHF
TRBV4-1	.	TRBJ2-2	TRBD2	TGCGCCAGCAGCCAAGTAGCGGGGGGGACGTGGGGGGAGCTGTTTTTT	CASSQVAGGTWGELFF
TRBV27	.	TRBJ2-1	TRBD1	TGTGCCAGCTCAAAAAGCGCGGGACAGGGAACCAATGAGCAGTTCTTC	CASSKSAGQGTNEQFF
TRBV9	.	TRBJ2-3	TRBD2	TGTGCCAGCAGCCCGCGGGGGGGCCTAGGCACAGATACGCAGTATTTT	CASSPRGGLGTDTQYF
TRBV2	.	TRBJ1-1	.	TGTGCCAGCCATCAACAGGAGAACACTGAAGCTTTCTTT	CASHQQENTEAFF
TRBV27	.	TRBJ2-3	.	TGTGCCAGCAGGTACAGGGACGCAGGGCCAGATACGCAGTATTTT	CASRYRDAGPDTQYF
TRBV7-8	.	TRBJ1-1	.	TGTGCCAGCAGCCTCCCTCCGGGAAGAGCTTTCTTT	CASSLPPGRAFF
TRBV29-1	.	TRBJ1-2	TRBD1	TGCAGCGTTGAACCAGGGGGTAGGAGCTATGGCTACACCTTC	CSVEPGGRSYGYTF
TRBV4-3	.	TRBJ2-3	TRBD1	TGCGCCAGCAGCCAAGTCCTAGCCACCGGGACAGAAACAGATACGCAGTATTTT	CASSQVLATGTETDTQYF